Given below is one TCR beta chain in context. Its target is not known. Assay: immunoSEQ multiplex PCR; the TCRdb copy retains only in-frame clones and omits some. The table includes tens of thousands of clones, about 87% detected once. This entry is derived from a study of lymphopenia after photon versus proton radiotherapy. With 6 bases removed from V and 4 bases from J, the gap between germline ends came to 15 bases. The CDR3 extends over 14 amino acids. Germline loops: CDR1 MNHGY, CDR2 SVAAGI. Notes on the study in general: Proton therapy kept repertoires fairly stable, unlike photons, which gained effector/memory cells.

The source was peripheral blood, collected from a patient treated with proton-based radiotherapy. The TCR originated in a woman aged 70-85 years with pancreatic cancer. The chain joins TRBV6-9 to TRBJ1-2; D is possibly TRBD1 (6 bases). Here the CDR3 reads CASSPAGGLYGYTF. CDR3 DNA sequence: TGTGCCAGCAGCCCAGCGGGGGGCCTCTATGGCTACACCTTC.